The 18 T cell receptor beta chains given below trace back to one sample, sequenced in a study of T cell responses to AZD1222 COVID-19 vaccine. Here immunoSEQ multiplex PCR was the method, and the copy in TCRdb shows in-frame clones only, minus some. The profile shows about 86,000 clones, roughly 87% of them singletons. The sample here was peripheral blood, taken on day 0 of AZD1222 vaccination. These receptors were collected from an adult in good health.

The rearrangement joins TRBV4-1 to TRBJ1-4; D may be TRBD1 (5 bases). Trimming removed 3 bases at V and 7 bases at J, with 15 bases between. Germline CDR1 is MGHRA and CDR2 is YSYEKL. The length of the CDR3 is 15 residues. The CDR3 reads CASSHPGTDLEKLFF. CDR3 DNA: TGCGCCAGCAGCCATCCTGGGACTGATCTTGAAAAACTGTTTTTT.

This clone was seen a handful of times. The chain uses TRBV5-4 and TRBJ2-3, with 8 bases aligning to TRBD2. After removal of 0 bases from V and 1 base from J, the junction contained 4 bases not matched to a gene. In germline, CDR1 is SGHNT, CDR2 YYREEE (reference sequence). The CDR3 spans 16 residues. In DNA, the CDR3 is TGTGCCAGCAGCTTGGCGGCGGGAGGTCGCACAGATACGCAGTATTTT. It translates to CASSLAAGGRTDTQYF.

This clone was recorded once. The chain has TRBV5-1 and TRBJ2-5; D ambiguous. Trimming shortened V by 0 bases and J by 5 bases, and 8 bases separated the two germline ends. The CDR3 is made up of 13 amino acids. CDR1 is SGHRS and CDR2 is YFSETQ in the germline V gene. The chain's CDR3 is CASSLDVLETQYF. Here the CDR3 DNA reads TGCGCCAGCAGCTTGGACGTCCTGGAGACCCAGTACTTC.

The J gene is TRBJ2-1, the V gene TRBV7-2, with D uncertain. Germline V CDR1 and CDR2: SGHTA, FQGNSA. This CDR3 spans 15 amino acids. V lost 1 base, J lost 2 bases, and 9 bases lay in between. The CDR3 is CASSLGADPYNEQFF. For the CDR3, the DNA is TGTGCCAGCAGCTTAGGGGCGGACCCCTACAATGAGCAGTTCTTC.

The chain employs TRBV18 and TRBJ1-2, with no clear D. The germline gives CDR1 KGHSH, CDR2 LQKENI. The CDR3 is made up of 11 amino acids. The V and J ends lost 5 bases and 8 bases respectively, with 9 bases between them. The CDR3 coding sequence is TGTGCCAGCTCAGAGAGTTTGGGCTACACCTTC. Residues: CASSESLGYTF.

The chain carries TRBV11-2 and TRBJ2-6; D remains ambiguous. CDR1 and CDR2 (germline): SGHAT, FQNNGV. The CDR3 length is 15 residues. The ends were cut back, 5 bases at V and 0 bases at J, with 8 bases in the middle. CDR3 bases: TGTGCCAGCAGCCCACGCTTCTCTGGGGCCAACGTCCTGACTTTC. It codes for CASSPRFSGANVLTF.

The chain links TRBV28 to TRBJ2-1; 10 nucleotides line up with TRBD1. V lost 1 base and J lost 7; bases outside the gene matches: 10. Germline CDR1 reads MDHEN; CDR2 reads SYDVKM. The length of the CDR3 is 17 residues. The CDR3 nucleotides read TGTGCCAGCAGTTTATTTCCGGGACAGGGGAGAGGGAATGAGCAGTTCTTC. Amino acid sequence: CASSLFPGQGRGNEQFF.

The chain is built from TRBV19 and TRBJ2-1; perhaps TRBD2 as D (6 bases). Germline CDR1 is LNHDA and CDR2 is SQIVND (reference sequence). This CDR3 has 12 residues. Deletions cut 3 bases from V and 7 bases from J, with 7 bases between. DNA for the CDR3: TGTGCCAGTAGTATGGGGGGAAATGAGCAGTTCTTC. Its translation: CASSMGGNEQFF.

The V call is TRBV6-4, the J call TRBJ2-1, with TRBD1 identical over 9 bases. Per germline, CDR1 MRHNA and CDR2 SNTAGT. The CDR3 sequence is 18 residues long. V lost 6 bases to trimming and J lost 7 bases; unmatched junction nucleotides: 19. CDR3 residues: CASSPGQGSGGRSNEQFF. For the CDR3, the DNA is TGTGCCAGCAGCCCGGGACAGGGTAGCGGAGGGCGTAGTAATGAGCAGTTCTTC.

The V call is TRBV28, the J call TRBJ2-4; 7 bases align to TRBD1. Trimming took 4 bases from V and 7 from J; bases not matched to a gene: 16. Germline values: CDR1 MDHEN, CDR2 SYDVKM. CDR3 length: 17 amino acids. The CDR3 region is CASSSPVAGGLVNIQYF. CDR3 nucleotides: TGTGCCAGCAGTTCCCCGGTGGCAGGGGGATTAGTTAACATTCAGTACTTC.

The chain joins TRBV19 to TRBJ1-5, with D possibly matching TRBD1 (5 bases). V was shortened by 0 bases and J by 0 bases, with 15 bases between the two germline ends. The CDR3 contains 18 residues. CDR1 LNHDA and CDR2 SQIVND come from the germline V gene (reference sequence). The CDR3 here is CASSIEGRTIYSNQPQHF. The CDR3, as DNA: TGTGCCAGTAGTATAGAGGGACGCACGATTTATAGCAATCAGCCCCAGCATTTT.

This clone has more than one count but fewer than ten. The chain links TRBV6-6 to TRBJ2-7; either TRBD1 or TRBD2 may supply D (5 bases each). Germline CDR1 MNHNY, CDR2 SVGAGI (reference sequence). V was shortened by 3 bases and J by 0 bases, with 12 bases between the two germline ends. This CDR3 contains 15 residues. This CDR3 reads CASSYGAGSSYEQYF. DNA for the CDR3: TGTGCCAGCAGTTATGGGGCAGGGAGCTCCTACGAGCAGTACTTC.

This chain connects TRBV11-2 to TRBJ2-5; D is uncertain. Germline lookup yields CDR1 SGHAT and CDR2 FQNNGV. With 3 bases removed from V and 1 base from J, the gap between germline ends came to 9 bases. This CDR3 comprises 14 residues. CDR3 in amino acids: CASSFPGSQETQYF. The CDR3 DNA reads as TGTGCCAGCAGCTTCCCCGGCAGCCAAGAGACCCAGTACTTC.

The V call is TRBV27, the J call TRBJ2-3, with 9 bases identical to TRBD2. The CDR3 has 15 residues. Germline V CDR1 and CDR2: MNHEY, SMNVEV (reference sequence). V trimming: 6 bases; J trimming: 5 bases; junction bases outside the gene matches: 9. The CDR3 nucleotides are TGTGCCAGCAGCTCCTTAGCGGGAGTAAAAGATACGCAGTATTTT. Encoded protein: CASSSLAGVKDTQYF.

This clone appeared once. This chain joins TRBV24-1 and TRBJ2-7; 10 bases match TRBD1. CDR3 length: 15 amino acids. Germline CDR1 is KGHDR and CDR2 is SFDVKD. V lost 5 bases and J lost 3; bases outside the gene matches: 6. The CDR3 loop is CATSGTGTGDYEQYF. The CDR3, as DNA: TGTGCCACCAGTGGGACCGGGACAGGGGACTACGAGCAGTACTTC.

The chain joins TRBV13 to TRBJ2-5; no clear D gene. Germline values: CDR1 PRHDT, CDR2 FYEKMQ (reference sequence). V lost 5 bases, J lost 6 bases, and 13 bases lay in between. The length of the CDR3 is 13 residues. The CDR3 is CASSHSLSQTQYF. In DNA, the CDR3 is TGTGCCAGCAGCCACTCCCTCTCCCAGACCCAGTACTTC.

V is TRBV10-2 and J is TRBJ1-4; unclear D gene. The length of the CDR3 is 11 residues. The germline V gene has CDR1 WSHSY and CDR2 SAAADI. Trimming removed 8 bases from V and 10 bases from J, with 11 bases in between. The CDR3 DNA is TGCGCCAGCCTCTCGGGAGCAAAACTGTTTTTT. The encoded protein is CASLSGAKLFF.

CDR3 region: CASSLRGQGSEKLFF. The CDR3 DNA reads TGTGCCAGCAGCCTTCGGGGACAGGGGTCTGAAAAACTGTTTTTT. The chain carries TRBV3-1 (or the pseudogene TRBV3-2) and TRBJ1-4, with 10 positions matching TRBD1. Germline-derived CDR1 and CDR2 are LGHDT and YNNKEL (reference sequence). Trimming removed 4 bases from V and 7 bases from J; junction bases left unmatched: 6. The CDR3 totals 15 residues.